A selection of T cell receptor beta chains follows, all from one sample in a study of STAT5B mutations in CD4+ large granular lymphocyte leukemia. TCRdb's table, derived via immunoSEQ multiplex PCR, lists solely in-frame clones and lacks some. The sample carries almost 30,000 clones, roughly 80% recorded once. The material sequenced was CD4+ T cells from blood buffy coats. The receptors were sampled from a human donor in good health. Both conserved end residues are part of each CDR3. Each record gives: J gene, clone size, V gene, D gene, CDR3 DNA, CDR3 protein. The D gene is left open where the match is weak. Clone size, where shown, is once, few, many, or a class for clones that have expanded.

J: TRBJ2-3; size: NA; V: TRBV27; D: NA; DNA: TGTGCCAGCACTCGCAATGCTTACGATACGCAGTATTTT; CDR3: CASTRNAYDTQYF
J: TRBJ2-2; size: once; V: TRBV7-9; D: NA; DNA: TGTGCCAGCAGCTTCGCTCGAAAGGGGGAGCTGTTTTTT; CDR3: CASSFARKGELFF
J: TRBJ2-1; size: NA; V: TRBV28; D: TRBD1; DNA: TGTGCCAGCAGTTTTGCGGGACTAGGGACAGGGGGGTACAATGAGCAGTTCTTC; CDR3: CASSFAGLGTGGYNEQFF
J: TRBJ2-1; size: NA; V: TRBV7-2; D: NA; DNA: TGTGCCAGCAGCTGGGGACATGAGCAGTTCTTC; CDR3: CASSWGHEQFF
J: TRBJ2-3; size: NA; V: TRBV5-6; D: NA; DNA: TGTGCCAGCAGCTTGGGTTTTACGACTAGCACAGATACGCAGTATTTT; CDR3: CASSLGFTTSTDTQYF
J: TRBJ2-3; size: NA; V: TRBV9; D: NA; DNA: TGTGCCAGCAGCGTAGGGAGTGGGACACTCGGCACAGATACGCAGTATTTT; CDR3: CASSVGSGTLGTDTQYF
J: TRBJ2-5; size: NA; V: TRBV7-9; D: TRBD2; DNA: TGTGCCAGCAGCACCGGCCTAGCGGGTTATCTAGAGACCCAGTACTTC; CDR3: CASSTGLAGYLETQYF
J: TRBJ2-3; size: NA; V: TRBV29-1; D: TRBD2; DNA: TGCAGCGTTGGAATGAGCGGGGGAACAGATACGCAGTATTTT; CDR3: CSVGMSGGTDTQYF
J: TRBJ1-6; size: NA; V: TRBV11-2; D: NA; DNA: TGTGCCAGCAGCATCGGACAGAATTCACCCCTCCACTTT; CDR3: CASSIGQNSPLHF
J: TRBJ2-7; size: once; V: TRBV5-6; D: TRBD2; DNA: TGTGCCAGCAGCCCGGGGACTAGCGGGGGGCCCTACGAGCAGTACTTC; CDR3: CASSPGTSGGPYEQYF
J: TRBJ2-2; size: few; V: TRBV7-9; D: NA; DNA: TGTGCCAGCAGCTTAATAAGGGACACCGGGGAGCTGTTTTTT; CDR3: CASSLIRDTGELFF
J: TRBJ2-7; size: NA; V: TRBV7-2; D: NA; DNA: TGTGCCAGCAGCTCCCTGATGGATGACGAGCAGTACTTC; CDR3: CASSSLMDDEQYF
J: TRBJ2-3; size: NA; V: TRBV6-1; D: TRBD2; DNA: TGTGCCAGCAGTCTAGCGGGGGGGAACACAGATACGCAGTATTTT; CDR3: CASSLAGGNTDTQYF
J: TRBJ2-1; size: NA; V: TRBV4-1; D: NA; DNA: TGCGCCAGCAGCCAAGTAGGGACACTGGACAATGAGCAGTTCTTC; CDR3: CASSQVGTLDNEQFF
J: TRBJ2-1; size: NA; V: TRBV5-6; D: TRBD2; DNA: TGTGCCAGCAGCCTGGGACTAGCGGGGGCTCCTTACAATGAGCAGTTCTTC; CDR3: CASSLGLAGAPYNEQFF
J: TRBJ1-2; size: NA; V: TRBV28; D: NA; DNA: TGTGCCAGCAGTCTCCAGGGGAACTATGGCTACACCTTC; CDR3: CASSLQGNYGYTF
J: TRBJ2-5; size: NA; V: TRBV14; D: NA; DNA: TGTGCCAGCAGCCAAGGCTGGGGAGAGACCCAGTACTTC; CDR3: CASSQGWGETQYF
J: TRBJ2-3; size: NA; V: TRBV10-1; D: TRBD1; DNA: TGCGCCAGCAGTGATCGAGACAGGGGCACAGATACGCAGTATTTT; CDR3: CASSDRDRGTDTQYF
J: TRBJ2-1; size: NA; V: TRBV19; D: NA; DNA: TGTGCCAGTACTCAACAGGGAGACTCCTACAATGAGCAGTTCTTC; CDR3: CASTQQGDSYNEQFF
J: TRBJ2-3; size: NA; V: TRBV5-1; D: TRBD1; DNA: TGCGCCAGCAGCTTGGGCAACAGGGGTAGCACAGATACGCAGTATTTT; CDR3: CASSLGNRGSTDTQYF
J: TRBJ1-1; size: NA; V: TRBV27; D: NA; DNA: TGTGCCAGCAGTCCCGACCGAAGCGTCGGGGGGCGTGAAGCTTTCTTT; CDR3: CASSPDRSVGGREAFF
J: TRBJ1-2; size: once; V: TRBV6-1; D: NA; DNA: TGTGCCAGCAGTGAAGCGCTTTGGATCACCAGCCAGGCGAGGTATGGCTACACCTTC; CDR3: CASSEALWITSQARYGYTF
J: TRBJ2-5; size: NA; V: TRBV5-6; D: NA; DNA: TGTGCCAGCAGTACCGGTACCAGCCAAGAGACCCAGTACTTC; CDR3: CASSTGTSQETQYF
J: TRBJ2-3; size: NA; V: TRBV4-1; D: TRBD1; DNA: TGCGCCAGCAGCCGGACAGGGGGCACGCAGTATTTT; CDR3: CASSRTGGTQYF
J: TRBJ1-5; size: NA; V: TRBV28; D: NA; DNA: TGTGCCGCAAGATCCGGGGGGCCCCAGCATTTT; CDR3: CAARSGGPQHF
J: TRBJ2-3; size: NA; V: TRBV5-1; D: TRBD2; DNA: TGCGCCAGCAGCTTGGTGCGGGGGGGCTCAGATACGCAGTATTTT; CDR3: CASSLVRGGSDTQYF
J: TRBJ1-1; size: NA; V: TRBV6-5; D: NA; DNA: TGTGCCAGCAGTTACTCTGGCAGGACGAACACTGAAGCTTTCTTT; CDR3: CASSYSGRTNTEAFF
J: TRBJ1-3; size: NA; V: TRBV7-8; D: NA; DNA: TGTGCCAGCAGCCTTCGGACCGAGTACTCTGGAAACACCATATATTTT; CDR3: CASSLRTEYSGNTIYF